The 4 T cell receptor beta chains below were found in one sample sequenced in a study of breast tumors, draining lymph nodes, adjacent tissues. TCRdb processed the multiplex PCR reads anew with MiXCR; each CDR3 protein has one entry. The repertoire holds some 100,000 distinct CDR3 sequences, 21% seen once, with less than 1.5% in the top ten. Axillary draining lymph nodes of breast cancer patients supplied the node samples. Material: axillary lymph node tissue. The receptors stem from a female donor with breast cancer. Some clones in this sample may be carry-over from other donors' samples.

This clonotype was seen many times. The V call is TRBV3-1, the J call TRBJ1-4, with a weak D call TRBD1 (5 bases). The CDR3 is 12 amino acids. Between the trimmed V and J ends, which lost 3 bases and 8 bases, there was a span of 7 bases. Germline lookup yields CDR1 LGHDT and CDR2 YNNKEL (reference sequence). This CDR3 is CASSQGGEKLFF. The CDR3 DNA reads as TGTGCCAGCAGCCAGGGGGGGGAAAAACTGTTTTTT.

About this clonotype: In this CDR3 the conserved last residue, phenylalanine or tryptophan, is missing, so a read error is likely. The rearrangement links TRBV6-5 to TRBJ1-4; D not resolved. This CDR3 is 13 amino acids long. The germline CDR1 and CDR2 sequences are MNHEY and SVGAGI. Trimming removed 2 bases from V and 4 bases from J, with 5 bases in between. CDR3 in DNA: TGTGCCAGCAGTTACAGGATTAATGAAAAACTGTTTTCT. It translates to CASSYRINEKLFS.

This clonotype came up a few times. This chain uses TRBV4-1 with TRBJ2-7; 10 nucleotides match TRBD1. This CDR3 is 16 amino acids long. CDR1 is MGHRA and CDR2 is YSYEKL in the germline V gene. V was pared by 4 bases and J by 6 bases, with 12 bases of the junction left unmatched. The CDR3 is CASSRSPGQGSSEQYF. In DNA form, the CDR3 reads TGCGCCAGCAGCCGGTCACCGGGACAGGGGTCGTCCGAGCAGTACTTC.

This clonotype was observed many times. V usage is TRBV20-1 and J usage is TRBJ2-5; TRBD2 agrees at 10 bases. J lost 6 bases, V lost 0 bases, and 10 bases had no gene match. Germline CDR1 is DFQATT and CDR2 is SNEGSKA (reference sequence). The CDR3 sequence is 16 residues long. The CDR3 DNA sequence: TGCAGTGCTAGAGATCTCCTAGCGGGAGATGTGCAGACCCAGTACTTC. The encoded protein is CSARDLLAGDVQTQYF.